This TCR beta chain was retrieved from a study of technical replicates of blood from four donors. Germline values: CDR1 SGHVS, CDR2 FNYEAQ. CDR3 size: 20 residues. V dropped 3 bases and J dropped 3; count of bases not matched to a gene: 18. Measured with immunoSEQ multiplex PCR; TCRdb has only the in-frame clones, and not every one. The repertoire includes about 62,000 clones, over 85% of them detected once, and approximately 5% sits in the top ten. Sequencing was done on a sample of PBMCs. The chain joins TRBV7-6 to TRBJ2-2; 8 bases match TRBD2. The TCR originated in a human donor in good health. Some clones in this sample may be carry-over from other donors' samples. CDR3 DNA: TGTGCCAGCAGCTTGCGTCGCTCGTCGGCTAGCGGGCCCCACACCGGGGAGCTGTTTTTT. It translates to CASSLRRSSASGPHTGELFF.